Listed below are T cell receptor beta chains from one sample, sequenced in a study of T-cell memory formation after mild COVID-19. TCRdb reanalysed the 5' RACE reads using MiXCR and keeps one entry per CDR3 protein. The sample contains roughly 250,000 distinct CDR3 sequences, around 15% of which appear only once. Sequencing was carried out using PBMCs or a T cell subset sorted from them (not recorded which). These receptor sequences come from a young man who had mild COVID-19 (a few samples of this study predate the infection). Cell type and time point are not known. CDR3s include the opening cysteine and the closing phenylalanine or tryptophan. D genes are given only for firm matches. Only part of the rows carry a size: once, few, many, or a class if the clone is expanded.

abundance	j_gene	v_gene	d_gene	CDR3aa	CDR3nt
few	TRBJ1-4	TRBV5-6	.	CASSLLATNEKLFF	TGTGCCAGCAGCTTGCTCGCAACTAATGAAAAACTGTTTTTT
few	TRBJ1-1	TRBV5-1	TRBD1	CASSLAGTGVAEAFF	TGCGCCAGCAGCTTGGCCGGGACAGGGGTGGCTGAAGCTTTCTTT
.	TRBJ2-1	TRBV6-5	TRBD2	CASSYFGGGASNEQFF	TGTGCCAGCAGTTACTTCGGCGGGGGGGCCTCAAATGAGCAGTTCTTC
.	TRBJ2-6	TRBV7-2	.	CASSLRTKLSGANVLTF	TGTGCCAGCAGCTTGAGGACAAAATTGTCCGGGGCCAACGTCCTGACTTTC
.	TRBJ2-3	TRBV7-6	.	CASSLSWGADTQYF	TGTGCCAGCAGCCTAAGTTGGGGCGCAGATACGCAGTATTTT
few	TRBJ2-7	TRBV6-2/TRBV6-3	.	CATRDTYEQYF	TGTGCCACCCGGGACACCTACGAGCAGTACTTC
.	TRBJ1-2	TRBV11-2	.	CASSLGREIYGYTF	TGTGCCAGCAGCTTGGGACGGGAGATCTATGGCTACACCTTC
few	TRBJ2-7	TRBV7-8	.	CASSLGLGGELGEQYF	TGTGCCAGCAGCTTAGGATTAGGAGGGGAACTCGGCGAGCAGTACTTC
.	TRBJ2-2	TRBV29-1	.	CSVDFSQGGGTGELFF	TGCAGCGTTGATTTTTCGCAGGGGGGCGGCACCGGGGAGCTGTTTTTT
.	TRBJ2-5	TRBV7-2	.	CASSRATQETQYF	TGTGCCAGCAGCCGCGCCACCCAAGAGACCCAGTACTTC
many	TRBJ2-5	TRBV7-3	.	CASSLNPHEETQYF	TGTGCCAGCAGCCTAAACCCCCATGAAGAGACCCAGTACTTC
few	TRBJ2-5	TRBV18	.	CASSAGTVQETQYF	TGTGCCAGCTCAGCAGGGACGGTACAAGAGACCCAGTACTTC
.	TRBJ2-1	TRBV27	TRBD2	CASSSPVAGAYNEQFF	TGTGCCAGCAGTTCACCCGTAGCGGGGGCCTACAATGAGCAGTTCTTC
.	TRBJ2-5	TRBV4-1	.	CASSQVGLEETQYF	TGCGCCAGCAGCCAGGTGGGCTTAGAAGAGACCCAGTACTTC
many	TRBJ2-3	TRBV7-2	.	CASSSSVRADTQYF	TGTGCCAGCAGCTCCTCAGTTAGGGCAGATACGCAGTATTTT
few	TRBJ1-2	TRBV7-2	.	CASSPTSGYTF	TGTGCCAGCAGCCCAACGTCAGGCTACACCTTC